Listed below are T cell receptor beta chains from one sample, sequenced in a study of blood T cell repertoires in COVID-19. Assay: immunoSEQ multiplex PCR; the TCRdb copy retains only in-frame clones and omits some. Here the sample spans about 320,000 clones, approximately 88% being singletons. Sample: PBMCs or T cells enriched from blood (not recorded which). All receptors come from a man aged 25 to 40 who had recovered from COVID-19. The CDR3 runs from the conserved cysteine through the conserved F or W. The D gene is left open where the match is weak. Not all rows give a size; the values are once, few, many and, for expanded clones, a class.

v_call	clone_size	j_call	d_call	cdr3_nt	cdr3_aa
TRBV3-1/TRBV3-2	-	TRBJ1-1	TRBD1	TGTGCCAGCAGCCCGGGACAGCAGAACACTGAAGCTTTCTTT	CASSPGQQNTEAFF
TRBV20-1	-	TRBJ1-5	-	TGCAGTGCTAGTTCTGGGAGCTATCAGCCCCAGCATTTT	CSASSGSYQPQHF
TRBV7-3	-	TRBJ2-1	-	TGTGCCAGCAGCTTATCGAGGAACAATGAGCAGTTCTTC	CASSLSRNNEQFF
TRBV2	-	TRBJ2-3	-	TGTGCCAGCAGTGAAGGGCAGGCCGCGGGAGATACGCAGTATTTT	CASSEGQAAGDTQYF
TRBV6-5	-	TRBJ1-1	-	TGTGCCAGCATTTCCGGGATCTCTGAAGCTTTCTTT	CASISGISEAFF
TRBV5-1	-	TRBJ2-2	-	TGCGCCAGCAGCTTGAACGCGGGGGCGGGCACCGGGGAGCTGTTTTTT	CASSLNAGAGTGELFF
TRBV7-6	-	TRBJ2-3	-	TGTGCCAGCAGCCTTCTAGCGTCCCCTTACACAGATACGCAGTATTTT	CASSLLASPYTDTQYF
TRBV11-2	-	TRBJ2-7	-	TGTGCCAGCAGCACACACAGTGGAGGGCAGTACTTC	CASSTHSGGQYF
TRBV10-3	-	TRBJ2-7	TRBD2	TGTGCCATCAGTGAGGGGAGGGAGTCCGCCTACGAGCAGTACTTC	CAISEGRESAYEQYF
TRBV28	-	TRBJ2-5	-	TGTGCTACGAAGAGGCTAACACAAGAGACCCAGTACTTC	CATKRLTQETQYF
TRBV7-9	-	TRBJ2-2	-	TGTGCCAGCAGCCTACTAGATCCCGGGGAGCTGTTTTTT	CASSLLDPGELFF
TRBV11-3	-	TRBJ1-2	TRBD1	TGTGCCAGCAGCTTCCCTCCGGACAGGGGGGATGGCTACACCTTC	CASSFPPDRGDGYTF
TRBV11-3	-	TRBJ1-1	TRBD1	TGTGCCAGCAGCTTAGACAGGGGGGCTGAAGCTTTCTTT	CASSLDRGAEAFF
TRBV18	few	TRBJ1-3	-	TGTGCCAGCTCACGGGCACACCGCTCTGGAAACACCATATATTTT	CASSRAHRSGNTIYF
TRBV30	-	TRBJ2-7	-	TGTGCCTGGAGCCCCCGGGCCTACGAGCAGTACTTC	CAWSPRAYEQYF
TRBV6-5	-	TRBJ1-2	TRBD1	TGTGCCAGCAGTCCCCGAGGACAGGGCCAGGGCTACACCTTC	CASSPRGQGQGYTF
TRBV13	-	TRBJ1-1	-	TGTGCCAGCAGCCCTTGGACAGTGAACACTGAAGCTTTCTTT	CASSPWTVNTEAFF
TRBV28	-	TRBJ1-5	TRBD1	TGTGCCAGCAGTCCTTCGACAGGGGGCTACAATCAGCCCCAGCATTTT	CASSPSTGGYNQPQHF
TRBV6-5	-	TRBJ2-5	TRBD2	TGTGCCAGCAGTTACTCGGGGACTATCCAGGAGACCCAGTACTTC	CASSYSGTIQETQYF
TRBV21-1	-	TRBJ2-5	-	TGTGCCAGCAGCAAAGGGGAATGGGGGCCACAAGAGACCCAGTACTTC	CASSKGEWGPQETQYF
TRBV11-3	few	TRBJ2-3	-	TGTGCCAGCAGCTTAGGCTGGGGCCCCTACGGAGATACGCAGTATTTT	CASSLGWGPYGDTQYF
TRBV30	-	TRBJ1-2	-	TGTGCCTGGAGCCTGAACTATGGCTACACCTTC	CAWSLNYGYTF
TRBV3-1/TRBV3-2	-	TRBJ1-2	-	TGTGCCAGCAGCCAGGCAGAAAACTATGGCTACACCTTC	CASSQAENYGYTF
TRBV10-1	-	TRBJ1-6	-	TGCGCCAGCAGTCCCCTGGGGCCAAGCTCCTATAATTCACCCCTCCACTTT	CASSPLGPSSYNSPLHF
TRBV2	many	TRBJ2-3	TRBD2	TGTGCCAGCAGGGCGACTAGCGGTTACACAGATACGCAGTATTTT	CASRATSGYTDTQYF
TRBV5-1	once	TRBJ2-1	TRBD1	TGCGCCAGCAGCTTGGAGGGACAGGGGGCGAATGAGCAGTTCTTC	CASSLEGQGANEQFF
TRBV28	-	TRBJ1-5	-	TGTGCCAGCAGTTTTGTCAGTTATAATCAGCCCCAGCATTTT	CASSFVSYNQPQHF
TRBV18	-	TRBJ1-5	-	TGTGCCAGCTCACCCATGGGGGGAAATCAGCCCCAGCATTTT	CASSPMGGNQPQHF
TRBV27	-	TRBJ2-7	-	TGTGCCAGCAGTTTCTACTTGACTTCCTACGAGCAGTACTTC	CASSFYLTSYEQYF
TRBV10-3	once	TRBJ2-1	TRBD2	TGTGCCACCCTGCTCGGGGGGGCCTTCTACAATGAGCAGTTCTTC	CATLLGGAFYNEQFF
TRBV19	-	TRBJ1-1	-	TGTGCCAGTAGGGAACAGGGTAGCACTGAAGCTTTCTTT	CASREQGSTEAFF
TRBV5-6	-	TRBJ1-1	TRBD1	TGTGCCAGCAGCTTGACAGGGGTGGGGGCTGAAGCTTTCTTT	CASSLTGVGAEAFF
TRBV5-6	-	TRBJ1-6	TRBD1	TGTGCCAGCAGCCCGACCCAAGGACAGGGCAATTCACCCCTCCACTTT	CASSPTQGQGNSPLHF